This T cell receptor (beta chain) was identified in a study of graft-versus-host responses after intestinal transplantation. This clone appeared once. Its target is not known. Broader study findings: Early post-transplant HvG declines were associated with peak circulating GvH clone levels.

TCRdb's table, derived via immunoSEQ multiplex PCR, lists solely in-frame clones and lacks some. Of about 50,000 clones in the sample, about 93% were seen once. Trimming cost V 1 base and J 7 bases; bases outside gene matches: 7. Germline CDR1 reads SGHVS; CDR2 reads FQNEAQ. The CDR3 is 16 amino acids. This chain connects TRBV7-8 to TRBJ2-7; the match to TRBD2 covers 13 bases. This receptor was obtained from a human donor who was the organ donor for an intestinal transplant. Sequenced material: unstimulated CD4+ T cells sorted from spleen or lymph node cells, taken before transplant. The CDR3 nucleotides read TGTGCCAGCAGCTTAGGTCCAGGACTAGCGGGAGCTGAGCAGTACTTC. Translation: CASSLGPGLAGAEQYF. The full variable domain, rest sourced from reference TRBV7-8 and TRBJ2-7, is GAGVSQSPRYKVAKRGQDVALRCDPISGHVSLFWYQQALGQGPEFLTYFQNEAQLDKSGLPSDRFFAERPEGSVSTLKIQRTQQEDSAVYLCASSLGPGLAGAEQYFGPGTRLTVT.